This T cell receptor (beta chain) was found in a study of CD8+ T cells in alopecia areata. This CDR3 has 13 residues. Trimming cost V 10 bases and J 4 bases, with 16 bases left between them. CDR1 MNHNY and CDR2 SVGAGI come from the germline V gene (reference sequence). Extraction of RNA preceded its reverse transcription into cDNA, which served as the sequencing template. Sequencing used immunoSEQ multiplex PCR; TCRdb keeps in-frame clones, though not all of them. This repertoire shows approximately 100,000 clones, roughly 60% found once; its top ten account for over 15%. Treatment: oral pan-JAK inhibitor, 5-10 mg twice daily.

The sample here was CD8+ T cells sorted from blood, taken at approximately week 60, from a patient treated with tofacitinib. This rearrangement joins TRBV6-6 to TRBJ1-1; D is unclear. The clonotype comes from a human donor with alopecia areata. The CDR3 sequence: CATHDRVVTEAFF. The CDR3 bases are TGTGCCACCCATGATAGGGTGGTCACTGAAGCTTTCTTT.